This T cell receptor beta chain was recorded in a study of molecular identifiers for immune sequencing clone quantification. Study observations and caveats: Effector cells kept over 98% of their molecules in clones above 20 RNA copies, while naive cells kept under 1% there.

MiXCR, run by TCRdb on the PCR reads, gives a single entry per CDR3 protein. Here the sample spans a few hundred thousand distinct CDR3 sequences, 20% to 25% being singletons. A few counts support this clonotype. The antigen is undetermined. V lost 0 bases, J lost 5 bases, and 14 bases lay in between. Looked up from germline, CDR1 is LNHNV and CDR2 is YYDKDF (reference sequence). The CDR3 has 15 residues. V and J are TRBV15 and TRBJ2-7; tentative D call: TRBD1 (5 bases). The sample consisted of naive CD8+ T cells from blood, with Jurkat cell RNA spiked in. Described subset: FACS-sorted CD8+CD4-CCR7+CD45RA+ naive T cells. This TCR derives from a human donor in good health. Some libraries in this study had Jurkat cell RNA spiked in. The DNA for the CDR3 is TGTGCCACCAGCAGAGATCCCATGGCGGACAACGAGCAGTACTTC. Translated: CATSRDPMADNEQYF. Variable domain in full (rest from reference TRBV15 and TRBJ2-7): DAMVIQNPRYQVTQFGKPVTLSCSQTLNHNVMYWYQQKSSQAPKLLFHYYDKDFNNEADTPDNFQSRRPNTSFCFLDIRSPGLGDTAMYLCATSRDPMADNEQYFGPGTRLTVT.